These 26 T cell receptor beta chains came from one sample sequenced in a study of CD8+CD57+ T cells in acquired aplastic anemia. All sequencing subjects had displayed CD8+CD57+ cell expansion on flow cytometry. For CDR3 and TCR beta VDJ profiling, genomic DNA was the template used. One entry per CDR3 protein results from TCRdb running MiXCR on the reads. The data hold around 150,000 distinct CDR3 sequences, with over 55% observed a single time. Input material: sorted CD4+, CD8+, or CD8+CD57+ T cells (not recorded which) from PBMCs. These receptors were obtained from a human donor with aplastic anemia.

The chain has TRBV5-1 and TRBJ1-2; 9 bases are shared with TRBD1. The ends lost 6 bases at V and 0 bases at J; junction bases unmatched: 12. The CDR3 runs to 17 residues. Germline lookup yields CDR1 SGHRS and CDR2 YFSETQ. CDR3 sequence reads: CASTSAGTGPTNYGYTF. In DNA, the CDR3 is TGCGCCAGCACTTCTGCCGGGACAGGGCCCACTAACTATGGCTACACCTTC.

The chain is built from TRBV2 and TRBJ1-3, with 11 positions matching TRBD1. The CDR3 has 16 amino acids. V shed 4 bases, J shed 0 bases, and the junction held 2 bases outside the gene matches. Germline CDR1 and CDR2: SNHLY and FYNNEI. CDR3 sequence (DNA): TGTGCCAGCAGTGGGGACAGGGGGGCCTCTGGAAACACCATATATTTT. This translates into CASSGDRGASGNTIYF. The entire variable domain, with the rest obtained from reference TRBV2 and TRBJ1-3, is as follows: EPEVTQTPSHQVTQMGQEVILRCVPISNHLYFYWYRQILGQKVEFLVSFYNNEISEKSEIFDDQFSVERPDGSNFTLKIRSTKLEDSAMYFCASSGDRGASGNTIYFGEGSWLTVV.

In this sample, this clonotype turned up once. The CDR3 here is CASSDGLSTDTQYF. The CDR3 DNA is TGTGCCAGCAGTGATGGTCTAAGCACAGATACGCAGTATTTT. The chain employs TRBV6-6 and TRBJ2-3, with no clear D. CDR3 length: 14 amino acids. V gave up 5 bases and J gave up 0 bases, with 9 bases separating them. Germline CDR1 and CDR2: MNHNY and SVGAGI (reference sequence).

The chain joins TRBV24-1 to TRBJ2-1; a possible D gene is TRBD2 (7 bases). This CDR3 has 15 amino acids. The V end lost 0 bases, the J end lost 8 bases, and 13 bases lay between the germline ends. The germline gives CDR1 KGHDR, CDR2 SFDVKD. CDR3 bases: TGTGCCACCAGTGATTTGGGGGGGGCTAGGGATGAGCAGTTCTTC. It is translated as CATSDLGGARDEQFF.

The V call is TRBV5-6, the J call TRBJ2-1; D gene unclear. This CDR3 comprises 17 residues. CDR1 and CDR2 from the germline V gene are SGHDT and YYEEEE. Trimming removed 3 bases at V and 6 bases at J, with 22 bases between. The CDR3 DNA follows: TGTGCCAGCAGCTGGGCAGTGGTATCTGTGAGGTTCAATGAGCAGTTCTTC. This encodes CASSWAVVSVRFNEQFF.

This chain connects TRBV2 to TRBJ1-3; no definite D call. This CDR3 region has 13 residues. The germline CDR1 and CDR2 sequences are SNHLY and FYNNEI. V was shortened by 2 bases and J by 4 bases, with 6 bases between the two germline ends. CDR3 protein: CASSERRGNTIYF. CDR3 coding DNA: TGTGCCAGCAGTGAAAGACGCGGAAACACCATATATTTT.

The V and J genes are TRBV2 and TRBJ1-5; no clear D gene. V shed 8 bases and J shed 1 base, with 9 bases lying between them. This CDR3 contains 13 residues. Germline V lookup: CDR1 SNHLY, CDR2 FYNNEI. The CDR3: CASAGDSNQPQHF. The CDR3 nucleotides are TGTGCCAGCGCGGGAGACAGCAATCAGCCCCAGCATTTT.

The chain carries TRBV20-1 and TRBJ2-7; TRBD1 aligns across 7 bases. V shed 0 bases, J shed 1 base, and the junction held 9 bases outside the gene matches. The length of the CDR3 is 16 residues. Germline assignment: CDR1 DFQATT and CDR2 SNEGSKA (reference sequence). CDR3 residues: CSARDRFRDSSYEQYF. CDR3 DNA: TGCAGTGCTAGAGATCGATTCCGGGACAGTTCCTACGAGCAGTACTTC.

The chain is built from TRBV25-1 and TRBJ2-1; no clear D gene. Trimming cost V 0 bases and J 6 bases, with 9 bases left between them. CDR1 and CDR2 from the germline V gene are MGHDK and SYGVNS. The CDR3 totals 14 residues. CDR3 amino acids: CASSEYNRVNEQFF. CDR3 coding DNA: TGTGCCAGCAGTGAATATAACCGAGTCAATGAGCAGTTCTTC.

The chain carries TRBV29-1 and TRBJ1-1; D remains ambiguous. The germline CDR1 and CDR2 sequences are SQVTM and ANQGSEA. The V and J ends lost 7 bases and 4 bases respectively, with 10 bases between them. The CDR3 loop spans 11 amino acids. This chain's CDR3 is CSASHGTEAFF. The CDR3 DNA reads TGCAGCGCCTCCCATGGCACTGAAGCTTTCTTT.

This clonotype was picked up a small number of times. The CDR3 sequence is CASSHKGGANTGELFF. As DNA, the CDR3 is TGTGCCAGCAGCCACAAGGGGGGGGCGAACACCGGGGAGCTGTTTTTT. V and J are TRBV11-1 and TRBJ2-2; tentatively, D is TRBD2 (7 bases). The CDR3 length is 16 residues. Germline CDR1 reads SGHAT; CDR2 reads FQDESV (reference sequence). The ends were cut back, 5 bases at V and 0 bases at J, with 13 bases in the middle.

Written as DNA, the CDR3 is TGTGCCAGCAGCCAAGATCGTGGTCTAGCGGGGTCCTACGAGCAGTACTTC. Protein sequence: CASSQDRGLAGSYEQYF. This chain connects TRBV14 to TRBJ2-7, with 9 bases lining up with TRBD2. Germline V gene data show CDR1 as SGHDN and CDR2 as FVKESK. The CDR3 contains 17 residues. J gave up 1 base and V 0 bases, and 7 bases lay outside the gene matches.

The chain recombines TRBV7-2 with TRBJ2-7; TRBD2 agrees at 9 bases. Per germline, CDR1 SGHTA and CDR2 FQGNSA. The CDR3 spans 15 residues. With V trimmed by 5 bases and J by 5 bases, 10 bases remained unmatched. The CDR3 nucleotides are TGTGCCAGCAGCCAACTCTTTAGCGGGAGCGACGAGCAGTACTTC. It translates to CASSQLFSGSDEQYF.

The J gene is TRBJ1-2, the V gene TRBV7-9, with 7 positions matching TRBD1. The CDR3 sequence is 16 residues long. Germline CDR1 reads SEHNR; CDR2 reads FQNEAQ (reference sequence). V shed 6 bases, J shed 4 bases, and the junction held 14 bases outside the gene matches. CDR3 nucleotides: TGTGCCAGCAGTTCTCCCGGGACAGAGAAGATCTATGGCTACACCTTC. Translating gives CASSSPGTEKIYGYTF.

This clonotype was recorded once. The V and J genes are TRBV20-1 and TRBJ2-3, with TRBD2 matching 7 bases. The CDR3 covers 14 residues. The V segment lost 0 bases and the J segment 11 bases; nucleotides outside the gene matches: 11. Germline CDR1 is DFQATT and CDR2 is SNEGSKA (reference sequence). The CDR3 DNA reads TGCAGTGCTAGAGATGGGGCGGGAGCCTACGAGCAGTATTTT. Its protein is CSARDGAGAYEQYF.

The V gene is TRBV29-1, the J gene TRBJ1-5; D gene unclear. V gave up 6 bases and J gave up 4 bases, with 10 bases separating them. The germline V gene encodes CDR1 SQVTM and CDR2 ANQGSEA. This CDR3 is 12 amino acids long. The CDR3 spells CSVMDWNQPQHF. DNA for the CDR3: TGCAGCGTAATGGACTGGAATCAGCCCCAGCATTTT.

The V call is TRBV7-3, the J call TRBJ2-2; D is uncertain. The length of the CDR3 is 13 residues. Germline values: CDR1 SGHTA, CDR2 FQGTGA. Trimming shortened V by 3 bases and J by 3 bases, and 5 bases separated the two germline ends. The CDR3, as DNA: TGTGCCAGCAGCTTCCAGTACACCGGGGAGCTGTTTTTT. This sequence encodes CASSFQYTGELFF.

This clonotype was detected a few times. The rearrangement uses TRBV19 and TRBJ2-5; possible D gene TRBD2, 6 bases. V lost 3 bases and J 1 base, leaving 9 bases between the germline ends. CDR1 and CDR2 (germline): LNHDA, SQIVND (reference sequence). The CDR3 extends over 14 amino acids. This chain's CDR3 is CASSIGGSQETQYF. The CDR3 bases are TGTGCCAGTAGTATTGGGGGGTCCCAAGAGACCCAGTACTTC. Based on the CDR3 plus reference TRBV19 and TRBJ2-5, the full variable domain is DGGITQSPKYLFRKEGQNVTLSCEQNLNHDAMYWYRQDPGQGLRLIYYSQIVNDFQKGDIAEGYSVSREKKESFPLTVTSAQKNPTAFYLCASSIGGSQETQYFGPGTRLLVL.

The chain combines TRBV9 with TRBJ1-6; 7 nucleotides match TRBD1. V lost 3 bases, J lost 7 bases, and 4 bases stayed unmatched. The CDR3 length is 14 residues. The germline gives CDR1 SGDLS, CDR2 YYNGEE. CDR3 sequence: CASSAGQANSPLHF. The CDR3 nucleotides read TGTGCCAGCAGCGCAGGACAGGCGAATTCACCCCTCCACTTT.

The chain has TRBV20-1 and TRBJ2-7; 10 bases fit TRBD2. J was trimmed by 6 bases and V by 3 bases; bases with no gene match: 5. Germline CDR1 and CDR2: DFQATT and SNEGSKA (reference sequence). The CDR3 extends over 13 amino acids. CDR3 coding DNA: TGCAGTGCTAGGGCTAGCGGGAGTGGCGAGCAGTACTTC. It codes for CSARASGSGEQYF.

This clonotype was found a few times. This chain links TRBV10-3 with TRBJ2-3, with 13 bases matching TRBD2. CDR1 ENHRY and CDR2 SYGVKD come from the germline V gene. The CDR3 length is 16 residues. V was clipped by 5 bases and J by 2 bases; unmatched bases: 4. CDR3 region: CAISRLAGGSTDTQYF. The CDR3 nucleotides read TGTGCCATCAGTCGACTAGCGGGGGGATCCACAGATACGCAGTATTTT.

In its sample, this clonotype was seen a few times. V usage is TRBV9 and J usage is TRBJ2-5; D is unresolved. The germline V gene has CDR1 SGDLS and CDR2 YYNGEE. The CDR3 contains 13 residues. Between the trimmed V and J ends, which lost 3 bases and 5 bases, there was a span of 11 bases. The chain's CDR3 is CASSATAWETQYF. The CDR3 DNA sequence: TGTGCCAGCAGCGCGACGGCCTGGGAGACCCAGTACTTC.

This clonotype was counted only a few times. V gene TRBV7-8 combines with J gene TRBJ2-1; D could derive from TRBD1 or TRBD2 (5 bases each). Germline values: CDR1 SGHVS, CDR2 FQNEAQ. Trimming stripped 0 bases from V and 14 bases from J, with 14 bases between. There are 13 residues in the CDR3. CDR3 bases: TGTGCCAGCAGCTTAGCGGGACGGAACTCCGAGTTCTTC. This codes for CASSLAGRNSEFF.

This sequence joins TRBV2 and TRBJ2-3; D is ambiguous. Per germline, CDR1 SNHLY and CDR2 FYNNEI. The CDR3 sequence is 15 residues long. V lost 8 bases to trimming and J lost 2 bases, with 17 bases between them. Here the CDR3 DNA reads TGTGCCAGCTTGCAGTACCCCGACGTCACAGATACGCAGTATTTT. Its protein is CASLQYPDVTDTQYF.

This clonotype showed up just a few times. V and J are TRBV12-3 or TRBV12-4 and TRBJ2-5; no firm D call. The CDR3 covers 13 residues. The V end was cut by 4 bases, the J end by 4 bases, with 10 bases between. The CDR3 here is CASSYVVAETQYF. The CDR3 DNA sequence: TGTGCCAGCAGTTATGTCGTGGCAGAGACCCAGTACTTC.

Concerning this clonotype: The conserved phenylalanine or tryptophan normally closing the CDR3 is absent here, so this likely arose from a read error. The chain is built from TRBV7-8 and TRBJ2-3; 12 bases map to TRBD2. Losses at the gene ends were 6 bases for V and 3 bases for J; bases not matched to a gene: 4. Germline V gives CDR1 SGHVS, CDR2 FQNEAQ. The CDR3 is made up of 15 amino acids. The CDR3: CASRPTSGRTDTQYL. Here the CDR3 DNA reads TGTGCCAGCAGACCAACTAGCGGGAGGACAGATACGCAGTATCTT.